The 11 T cell receptor beta chains below all came from one sample that was sequenced in a study of T cell repertoires in urothelial bladder cancer. Profiling relied on immunoSEQ multiplex PCR, and the TCRdb table lists in-frame clones only, not all of them. The table has roughly 11,000 clones, around 65% seen once. Sequencing was done on a sample of tumor-infiltrating cells from bladder cancer. These receptors came from a human donor with a benign inflammatory bladder lesion.

This chain connects TRBV19 to TRBJ2-4; tentatively, D is TRBD2 (6 bases). The V gene's germline CDR1 is LNHDA and CDR2 SQIVND (reference sequence). The germline V and J ends were trimmed by 4 bases and 5 bases, with 12 bases remaining between them. The CDR3 contains 14 residues. The CDR3 is CASSTPTRENIQYF. CDR3 sequence (DNA): TGTGCCAGTAGTACGCCGACTAGGGAAAACATTCAGTACTTC.

The chain combines TRBV19 with TRBJ2-7; 10 positions agree with TRBD1. This CDR3 is 15 amino acids long. Germline V lookup: CDR1 LNHDA, CDR2 SQIVND (reference sequence). Trimming removed 1 base from V and 3 bases from J; junction bases left unmatched: 3. This CDR3 is CASSIVGTGDYEQYF. CDR3 DNA: TGTGCCAGTAGTATAGTAGGGACAGGGGACTACGAGCAGTACTTC.

This clone was seen a handful of times. CDR3 protein: CASSFGDRFLDGQYF. In DNA form, the CDR3 reads TGTGCCAGCAGTTTTGGGGACAGGTTCTTAGATGGGCAGTACTTC. The J gene is TRBJ2-7, the V gene TRBV27, with 8 bases matching TRBD1. Germline CDR1 MNHEY, CDR2 SMNVEV (reference sequence). V dropped 3 bases and J dropped 9; count of bases not matched to a gene: 13. This CDR3 is built from 15 residues.

CDR3: CASSLSQEAEAFF. The CDR3 DNA is TGCGCCAGCAGCTTGAGTCAGGAGGCTGAAGCTTTCTTT. The chain couples TRBV5-1 to TRBJ1-1; no firm D call. This CDR3 is built from 13 residues. Between the trimmed V and J ends, which lost 1 base and 6 bases, there was a span of 10 bases. The germline gives CDR1 SGHRS, CDR2 YFSETQ.

A few counts support this clone. The chain recombines TRBV7-3 with TRBJ2-6; D unresolved. Germline CDR1 reads SGHTA; CDR2 reads FQGTGA. The CDR3 is made up of 15 amino acids. The V and J ends lost 1 base and 0 bases respectively, with 4 bases between them. The CDR3 nucleotides are TGTGCCAGCAGCTTAATCAGCTCTGGGGCCAACGTCCTGACTTTC. Protein sequence: CASSLISSGANVLTF.

V and J are TRBV7-3 and TRBJ2-3, with TRBD2 identical over 9 bases. CDR3 length: 14 amino acids. Germline CDR1 and CDR2: SGHTA and FQGTGA. After removal of 5 bases from V and 6 bases from J, the junction contained 6 bases not matched to a gene. CDR3 coding DNA: TGTGCCAGCAGCGTCACCGGGACTAGCGATACGCAGTATTTT. Its translation: CASSVTGTSDTQYF.

CDR3 DNA: TGCGCCAGCAGCTCGGAGACGGATGGTGGCGGGGGGGCCACCGGGGAGCTGTTTTTT. Protein: CASSSETDGGGGATGELFF. This chain connects TRBV5-1 to TRBJ2-2, with 9 bases identical to TRBD2. The CDR3 loop spans 19 amino acids. V dropped 3 bases and J dropped 4; count of bases not matched to a gene: 16. From germline, CDR1 is SGHRS and CDR2 YFSETQ.

This chain links TRBV4-1 with TRBJ2-7; D may be TRBD1 (6 bases). Germline loops: CDR1 MGHRA, CDR2 YSYEKL. The V and J ends lost 1 base and 0 bases respectively, with 13 bases between them. This CDR3 is 16 amino acids long. The CDR3 nucleotides are TGCGCCAGCAGCCAAGGCGCGACAGGCAGCTCCTACGAGCAGTACTTC. It codes for CASSQGATGSSYEQYF.

This clone has more than one count but fewer than ten. The chain uses TRBV11-2 and TRBJ2-7, with D unclear. Per the germline V gene, CDR1 is SGHAT and CDR2 is FQNNGV. The CDR3 consists of 14 residues. V lost 3 bases to trimming and J lost 1 base, with 10 bases between them. The CDR3 spells CASSFYTESYEQYF. CDR3 nucleotides: TGTGCCAGCAGCTTTTACACAGAATCCTACGAGCAGTACTTC.

The chain carries TRBV4-1 and TRBJ1-4, with D unresolved. V was trimmed by 0 bases and J by 5 bases, leaving 7 bases between them. CDR3 length equals 14 residues. Per germline, CDR1 MGHRA and CDR2 YSYEKL. CDR3 sequence: CASSQDRRNEKLFF. The CDR3 DNA reads TGCGCCAGCAGCCAAGACAGGAGAAATGAAAAACTGTTTTTT.

This clone was observed a handful of times. The V gene is TRBV5-4, the J gene TRBJ2-1; 13 nucleotides agree with TRBD2. Germline loops: CDR1 SGHNT, CDR2 YYREEE (reference sequence). The length of the CDR3 is 17 residues. The V and J ends lost 5 bases and 6 bases, in that order; junction bases with no gene match: 11. CDR3 DNA: TGTGCCAGCAGGCCGAGACTAGCGGGGGGCCTAGGCAATGAGCAGTTCTTC. It specifies CASRPRLAGGLGNEQFF.